What follows are 2 T cell receptor beta chains derived from one specimen sequenced in a study of T cell changes during pregnancy in multiple sclerosis. Repertoires were generated with immunoSEQ multiplex PCR, while TCRdb's copy carries only in-frame clones and drops some. The sample shows some 51,000 clones, 90% to 95% of them seen only once. This specimen consisted of CD4+ T cells from peripheral blood mononuclear cells, obtained in the second trimester of pregnancy. The receptors derive from a female donor with multiple sclerosis, enrolled in a pregnancy study.

The rearrangement uses TRBV10-3 and TRBJ2-7, with 7 bases lining up with TRBD1. The V segment lost 2 bases and the J segment 5 bases; nucleotides outside the gene matches: 9. The CDR3 has 15 residues. Looked up from germline, CDR1 is ENHRY and CDR2 is SYGVKD. CDR3 sequence: CAISETPTGLDEQYF. In DNA, the CDR3 is TGTGCCATCAGTGAGACTCCGACAGGGTTGGACGAGCAGTACTTC.

The chain employs TRBV15 and TRBJ1-1; D may be TRBD1 (5 bases). Germline V gives CDR1 LNHNV, CDR2 YYDKDF (reference sequence). This CDR3 has 13 amino acids. Trimming removed 0 bases from V and 10 bases from J, with 12 bases in between. The CDR3 nucleotides are TGTGCCACCAGCAGAGATGGGGAGGGACCAGCTTTCTTT. Its translation: CATSRDGEGPAFF.